This is a list of T cell receptor beta chains from one sample in a study of blood T cells in healthy people across ages. In TCRdb, the 5' RACE reads were re-called with MiXCR into one record per CDR3 protein. The table lists 870,000 or so distinct CDR3 sequences, around 28% of them singletons. The sequencing input was blood. These receptors all come from an elderly woman in good health. Both conserved end residues are part of each CDR3. D genes are given only for firm matches. A clone size is listed for some rows: how often the clone was seen (once, few, many), or a class if it is expanded.

D	size	V	J	DNA	CDR3
-	-	TRBV25-1	TRBJ1-1	TGTGCCAGCAGTATCGGGACTCGGAGCACTGAAGCTTTCTTT	CASSIGTRSTEAFF
-	few	TRBV19	TRBJ2-3	TGTGCCAGTAGTACGAGACAGGACAGCACAGATACGCAGTATTTT	CASSTRQDSTDTQYF
-	few	TRBV4-3	TRBJ1-1	TGCGCCAGCAGCGGGCGGAAGAACACTGAAGCTTTCTTT	CASSGRKNTEAFF
-	-	TRBV20-1	TRBJ1-2	TGCAGTGCTAGACTCTCCGGGACCGGTAACTATGGCTACACCTTC	CSARLSGTGNYGYTF
-	many	TRBV6-1	TRBJ1-2	TGTGCCAGCAGACCCGAGCTGGGTTTGGGGGACTATGGCTACACCTTC	CASRPELGLGDYGYTF
-	-	TRBV20-1	TRBJ2-7	TGCAGTGCTACAGACAATCTTGGGGTCTACGAGCAGTACTTC	CSATDNLGVYEQYF
-	-	TRBV4-3	TRBJ1-1	TGCGCCAGCAGCCGCAACAGGGCCGACACTGAAGCTTTCTTT	CASSRNRADTEAFF
-	few	TRBV20-1	TRBJ2-6	TGCAGTGCTCAGAGAGGGTCCTCTGGGGCCAACGTCCTGACTTTC	CSAQRGSSGANVLTF
-	few	TRBV6-2/TRBV6-3	TRBJ1-5	TGTGCCAGCAGTTACCCGGCAGGGCGGAATCAGCCCCAGCATTTT	CASSYPAGRNQPQHF
TRBD2	many	TRBV3-1	TRBJ2-3	TGTGCCAGCAGCCAAGCAGGACTAGAGACAGATACGCAGTATTTT	CASSQAGLETDTQYF
-	few	TRBV20-1	TRBJ1-6	TGCAGTGCTAGAGATCAACAGTTTGATCGCTATAATTCACCCCTCCACTTT	CSARDQQFDRYNSPLHF
TRBD1	many	TRBV15	TRBJ1-1	TGTGCCACCAGCGCTACCCGACAGGGGGGCACTGAAGCTTTCTTT	CATSATRQGGTEAFF
TRBD1	many	TRBV4-2	TRBJ1-2	TGTGCCAGCAGCCAAGCTGAGGGACAGGCCTATGGCTACACCTTC	CASSQAEGQAYGYTF
-	-	TRBV9	TRBJ2-3	TGTGCCTGCAGCGTAGGAGGGGGCAATACGCAGTATTTT	CACSVGGGNTQYF
TRBD1	-	TRBV7-6	TRBJ1-1	TGTGCCAGCAGCTACCCGGGACAGGGGAGCACTGAAGCTTTCTTT	CASSYPGQGSTEAFF
-	many	TRBV5-1	TRBJ2-1	TGCGCCAGCACGTCCCGTACCGGGACATTCAGTGAGCAGTTCTTC	CASTSRTGTFSEQFF
TRBD2	few	TRBV9	TRBJ2-1	TGTGCCAGCAGCGTTAGCGGGGGCCTCTCCTACAATGAGCAGTTCTTC	CASSVSGGLSYNEQFF
TRBD1	many	TRBV7-2	TRBJ2-1	TGTGCCAGCAGCTCACGATGGGACAGGATAAACAATGAGCAGTTCTTC	CASSSRWDRINNEQFF
-	once	TRBV18	TRBJ2-1	TGTGCCAGCTCACCATACAAGGGGGGGATTGGGCAGTTCTTC	CASSPYKGGIGQFF
-	few	TRBV6-5	TRBJ1-4	TGTGCCAGCCGTCTGAGTGCAACTAATGAAAAACTGTTTTTT	CASRLSATNEKLFF
TRBD1	many	TRBV7-2	TRBJ1-2	TGTGCCAGCAGCCTAGACAGGGGGCGCGCCGGCGGCTACACCTTC	CASSLDRGRAGGYTF
TRBD1	many	TRBV9	TRBJ2-4	TGTGCCAGCAGCGCCCGGACAGGGGTGGACATTCAGTACTTC	CASSARTGVDIQYF
-	-	TRBV11-2	TRBJ2-1	TGTGCCAGCAGCTTCTCCGGACCGGCTAGGAATGAGCAGTTCTTC	CASSFSGPARNEQFF
-	few	TRBV5-1	TRBJ2-2	TGCGCCAGCCGGGGGGCCCCGAACACCGGGGAGCTGTTTTTT	CASRGAPNTGELFF
-	-	TRBV7-8	TRBJ1-6	TGTGCCAGCAGCCCAGGGAGAGGGGTTGAATTTTCACCCCTCCACTTT	CASSPGRGVEFSPLHF
-	-	TRBV4-3	TRBJ1-4	TGCGCCAGCAGCCAAGATTTTGGGCAGGGAAAGGGAAAACTGTTTTTT	CASSQDFGQGKGKLFF
-	many	TRBV6-2/TRBV6-3	TRBJ2-7	TGTGCCAGCAGTTACTCTTCAGATTCCTACGAGCAGTACTTC	CASSYSSDSYEQYF
-	-	TRBV11-3	TRBJ2-5	TGTGCCAGCAGCTTAACACACCAAGAGACCCAGTACTTC	CASSLTHQETQYF
TRBD2	many	TRBV20-1	TRBJ2-5	TGCAGTGCTACCCCCGGGACTAGCGGGGGAAGGAAGGAAGAGACCCAGTACTTC	CSATPGTSGGRKEETQYF
TRBD2	many	TRBV6-1	TRBJ2-1	TGTGCCAGCAGGCCCCAGCGGGGGGGCCCTTACAATGAGCAGTTCTTC	CASRPQRGGPYNEQFF
-	-	TRBV14	TRBJ2-1	TGTGCCAGCAGCCAAGAGAGTGGGCCGTCTCCCAGGAATGAGCAGTTCTTC	CASSQESGPSPRNEQFF
-	-	TRBV7-2	TRBJ2-5	TGTGCCAGCAGCTTATTGGCCACTAGTAGATTCTCGGAGACCCAGTACTTC	CASSLLATSRFSETQYF
TRBD2	-	TRBV6-2/TRBV6-3	TRBJ2-3	TGTGCCAGCAGTTACCCGGGACTAGCGGGGACAGATACGCAGTATTTT	CASSYPGLAGTDTQYF
-	many	TRBV9	TRBJ1-6	TGTGCCAGCAGCGTAGAGGCGAAGGGAGGCGCTTCACCCCTCCACTTT	CASSVEAKGGASPLHF